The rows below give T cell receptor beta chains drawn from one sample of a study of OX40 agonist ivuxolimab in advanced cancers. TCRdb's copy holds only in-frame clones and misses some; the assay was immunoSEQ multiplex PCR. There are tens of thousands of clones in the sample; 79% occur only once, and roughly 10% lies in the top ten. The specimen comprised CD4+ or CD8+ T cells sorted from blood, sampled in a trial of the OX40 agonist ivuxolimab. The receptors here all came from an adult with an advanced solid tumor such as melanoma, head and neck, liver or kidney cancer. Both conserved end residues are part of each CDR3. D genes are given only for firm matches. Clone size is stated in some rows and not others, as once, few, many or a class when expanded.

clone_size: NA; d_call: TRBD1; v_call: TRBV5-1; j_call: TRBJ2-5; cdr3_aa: CASSLAGGETQYF; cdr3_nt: TGCGCCAGCAGCTTGGCAGGGGGCGAGACCCAGTACTTC
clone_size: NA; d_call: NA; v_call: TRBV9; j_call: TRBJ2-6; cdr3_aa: CASSVGGGRAGANVLTF; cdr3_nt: TGTGCCAGCAGCGTAGGCGGAGGGAGAGCTGGGGCCAACGTCCTGACTTTC
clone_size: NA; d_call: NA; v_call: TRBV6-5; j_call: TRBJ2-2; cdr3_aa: CASSYGRENTGELFF; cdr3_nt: TGTGCCAGCAGTTACGGCAGGGAGAACACCGGGGAGCTGTTTTTT
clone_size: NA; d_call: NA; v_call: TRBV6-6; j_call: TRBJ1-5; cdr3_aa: CASSSGLTGNQPQHF; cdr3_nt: TGTGCCAGCAGTTCGGGCCTGACTGGGAATCAGCCCCAGCATTTT
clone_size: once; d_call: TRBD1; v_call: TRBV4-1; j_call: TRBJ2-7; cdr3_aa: CASSQSGTGAYEQYF; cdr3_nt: TGCGCCAGCAGCCAATCCGGGACAGGGGCCTACGAGCAGTACTTC
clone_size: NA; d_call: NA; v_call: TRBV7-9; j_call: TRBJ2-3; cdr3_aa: CASSLGGADTQYF; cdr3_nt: TGTGCCAGCAGCTTAGGGGGGGCAGATACGCAGTATTTT
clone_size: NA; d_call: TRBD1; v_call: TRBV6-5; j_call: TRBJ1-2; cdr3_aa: CASSIRGTDIYGYTF; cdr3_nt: TGTGCCAGCAGCATACGCGGGACAGACATCTATGGCTACACCTTC
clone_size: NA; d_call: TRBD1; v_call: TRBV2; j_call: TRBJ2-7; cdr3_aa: CASSPGTASYEQYF; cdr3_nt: TGTGCCAGCAGCCCCGGGACAGCGTCCTACGAGCAGTACTTC
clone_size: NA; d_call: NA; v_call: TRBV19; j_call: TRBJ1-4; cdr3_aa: CASSIPRVGSIGWTNEKLFF; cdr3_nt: TGTGCCAGTAGTATCCCCAGGGTCGGCTCTATTGGGTGGACTAATGAAAAACTGTTTTTT
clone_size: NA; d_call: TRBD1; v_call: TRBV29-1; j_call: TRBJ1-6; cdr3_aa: CSVRTGAEESPLHF; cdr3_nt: TGCAGCGTTCGGACAGGGGCTGAGGAATCACCCCTCCACTTT
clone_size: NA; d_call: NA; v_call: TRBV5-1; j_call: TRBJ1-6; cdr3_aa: CASSLASGYNSPLHF; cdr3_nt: TGCGCCAGCAGCTTGGCGTCGGGGTATAATTCACCCCTCCACTTT
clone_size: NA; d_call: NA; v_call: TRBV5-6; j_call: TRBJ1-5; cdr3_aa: CASSSGTLSVQPQHF; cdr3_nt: TGTGCCAGCAGCTCCGGGACTCTGTCGGTTCAGCCCCAGCATTTT
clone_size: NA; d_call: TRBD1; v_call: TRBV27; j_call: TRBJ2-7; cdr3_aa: CASGPGQNYEQYF; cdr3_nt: TGTGCCAGCGGTCCGGGACAGAACTACGAGCAGTACTTC
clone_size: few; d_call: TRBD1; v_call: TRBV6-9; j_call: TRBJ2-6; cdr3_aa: CANPNRGQAPDSGANVLTF; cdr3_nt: TGTGCCAACCCGAACCGCGGACAGGCACCCGACTCTGGGGCCAACGTCCTGACTTTC
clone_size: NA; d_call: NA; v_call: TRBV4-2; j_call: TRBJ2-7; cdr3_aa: CASSQDEGFYEQYF; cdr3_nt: TGTGCCAGCAGCCAAGATGAGGGGTTCTACGAGCAGTACTTC
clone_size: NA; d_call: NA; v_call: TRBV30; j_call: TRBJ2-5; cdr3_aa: CAWSDGTVGETQYF; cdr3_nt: TGTGCCTGGAGTGACGGGACCGTGGGAGAGACCCAGTACTTC
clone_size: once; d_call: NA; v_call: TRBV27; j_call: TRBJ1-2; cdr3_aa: CASGFQFGAYGYTF; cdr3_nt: TGTGCCAGCGGCTTTCAATTTGGAGCCTATGGCTACACCTTC
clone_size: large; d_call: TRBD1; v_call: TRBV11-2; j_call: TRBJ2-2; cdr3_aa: CASSPQRGRTGELFF; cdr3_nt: TGTGCCAGCAGCCCACAAAGGGGGCGGACCGGGGAGCTGTTTTTT
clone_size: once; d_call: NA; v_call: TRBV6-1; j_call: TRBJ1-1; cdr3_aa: CASSGDTNTEAFF; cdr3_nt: TGTGCCAGCAGTGGTGACACAAACACTGAAGCTTTCTTT
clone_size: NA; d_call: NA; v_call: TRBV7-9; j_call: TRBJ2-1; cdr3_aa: CASRSGGDEQFF; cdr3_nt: TGTGCCAGCAGATCTGGAGGCGATGAGCAGTTCTTC
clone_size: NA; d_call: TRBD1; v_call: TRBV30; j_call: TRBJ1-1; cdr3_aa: CAWSTPDRANTEAFF; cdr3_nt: TGTGCCTGGAGTACCCCCGACAGGGCGAACACTGAAGCTTTCTTT
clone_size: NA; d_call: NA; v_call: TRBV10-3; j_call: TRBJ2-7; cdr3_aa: CATMDRSYEQYF; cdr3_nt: TGTGCCACCATGGACAGATCCTACGAGCAGTACTTC
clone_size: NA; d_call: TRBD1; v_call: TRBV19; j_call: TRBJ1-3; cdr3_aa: CASIRTGGGGNTIYF; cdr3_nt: TGTGCCAGTATCCGGACAGGGGGCGGTGGAAACACCATATATTTT
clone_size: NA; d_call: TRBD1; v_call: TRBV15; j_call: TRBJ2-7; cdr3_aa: CATSRGTGGDEQYF; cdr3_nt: TGTGCCACCAGCAGGGGGACAGGGGGCGACGAGCAGTACTTC
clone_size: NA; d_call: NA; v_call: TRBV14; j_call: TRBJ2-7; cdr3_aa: CASSQVQSFSYEQYF; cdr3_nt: TGTGCCAGCAGCCAAGTCCAGAGTTTCTCCTACGAGCAGTACTTC
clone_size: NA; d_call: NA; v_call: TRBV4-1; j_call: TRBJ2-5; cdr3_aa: CASSQESIVETQYF; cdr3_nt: TGCGCCAGCAGCCAAGAATCAATAGTGGAGACCCAGTACTTC
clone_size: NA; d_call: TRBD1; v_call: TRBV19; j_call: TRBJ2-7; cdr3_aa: CASSFGTGGYEQYF; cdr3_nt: TGTGCCAGTAGTTTCGGGACAGGAGGCTACGAGCAGTACTTC
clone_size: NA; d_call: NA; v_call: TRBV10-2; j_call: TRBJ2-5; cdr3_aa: CASSARWETQYF; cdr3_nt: TGCGCCAGCAGTGCTAGGTGGGAGACCCAGTACTTC
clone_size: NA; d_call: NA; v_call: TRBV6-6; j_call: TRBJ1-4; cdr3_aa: CASSYGQSYEKLFF; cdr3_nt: TGTGCCAGCAGTTATGGCCAGAGCTATGAAAAACTGTTTTTT
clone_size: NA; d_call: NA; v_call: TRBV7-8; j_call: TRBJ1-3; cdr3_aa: CASSRTTGNTIYF; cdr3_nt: TGTGCCAGCAGCCGTACAACTGGAAACACCATATATTTT
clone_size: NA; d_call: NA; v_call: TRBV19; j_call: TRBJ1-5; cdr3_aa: CASIGVSGPGSGGNQPQHF; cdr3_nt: TGTGCCAGTATTGGGGTCTCAGGGCCAGGGAGCGGGGGCAATCAGCCCCAGCATTTT
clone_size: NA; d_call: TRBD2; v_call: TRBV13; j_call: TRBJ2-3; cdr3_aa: CASSRTSGAGDTQYF; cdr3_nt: TGTGCCAGCAGCCGTACTAGCGGGGCGGGAGATACGCAGTATTTT
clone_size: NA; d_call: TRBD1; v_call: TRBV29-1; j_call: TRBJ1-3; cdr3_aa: CSVRTGLSSGNTIYF; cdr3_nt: TGCAGCGTTCGGACAGGGCTAAGCTCTGGAAACACCATATATTTT
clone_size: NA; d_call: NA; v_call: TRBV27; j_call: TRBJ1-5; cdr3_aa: CASRVGAYSNQPQHF; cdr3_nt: TGTGCCAGCAGGGTGGGGGCATATAGCAATCAGCCCCAGCATTTT
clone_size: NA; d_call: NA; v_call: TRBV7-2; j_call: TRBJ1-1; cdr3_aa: CASSFGRGATEAFF; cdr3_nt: TGTGCCAGCAGCTTCGGACGGGGGGCCACTGAAGCTTTCTTT
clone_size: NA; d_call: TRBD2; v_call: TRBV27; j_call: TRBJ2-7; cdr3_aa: CASSKHTSGAVGEQYF; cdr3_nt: TGTGCCAGCAGCAAACATACTAGCGGGGCTGTCGGCGAGCAGTACTTC
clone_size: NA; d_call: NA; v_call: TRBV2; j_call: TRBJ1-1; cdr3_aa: CASSESRGNTEAFF; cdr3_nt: TGTGCCAGCAGTGAAAGTCGGGGGAACACTGAAGCTTTCTTT
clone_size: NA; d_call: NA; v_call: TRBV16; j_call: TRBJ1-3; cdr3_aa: CASSQFPPDSGNTIYF; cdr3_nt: TGTGCCAGCAGCCAATTTCCTCCAGACTCTGGAAACACCATATATTTT
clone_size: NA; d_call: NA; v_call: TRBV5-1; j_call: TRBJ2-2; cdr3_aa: CASSLLSGELFF; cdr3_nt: TGCGCCAGCAGCTTGCTTTCCGGGGAGCTGTTTTTT
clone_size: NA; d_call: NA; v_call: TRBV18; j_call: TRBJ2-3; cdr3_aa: CASSPGGRLDTQYF; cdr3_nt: TGTGCCAGCTCACCCGGGGGACGGCTAGATACGCAGTATTTT
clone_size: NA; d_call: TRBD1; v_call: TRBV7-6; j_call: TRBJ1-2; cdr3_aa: CASSLATGVGYTF; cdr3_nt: TGTGCCAGCAGCTTAGCAACAGGGGTAGGCTACACCTTC
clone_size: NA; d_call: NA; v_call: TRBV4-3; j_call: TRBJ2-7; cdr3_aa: CASSQEPGGPSYEQYF; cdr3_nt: TGCGCCAGCAGCCAAGAACCCGGTGGGCCCTCCTACGAGCAGTACTTC